The 11 T cell receptor beta chains below were found in one sample sequenced in a study of T cells after yellow fever vaccination. One entry per CDR3 protein, called by TCRdb with MiXCR from the 5' RACE reads. Among 230,000 or so distinct CDR3 sequences listed, roughly 3.7% were seen once. The material was PBMCs, obtained 15 days after the yellow fever booster vaccination. The receptors stem from a man aged 18 to 30 who received the YFV17D yellow fever vaccine.

The chain recombines TRBV20-1 with TRBJ1-1; tentative D call: TRBD1 (5 bases). This CDR3 spans 14 amino acids. Trimming took off 1 base at V and 0 bases at J, with 9 bases between the two ends. The germline V gene encodes CDR1 DFQATT and CDR2 SNEGSKA (reference sequence). This chain's CDR3 is CSARGGRVNTEAFF. The CDR3 DNA reads as TGCAGTGCTAGAGGGGGCAGGGTGAACACTGAAGCTTTCTTT.

This clonotype was observed at least ten times. This chain connects TRBV20-1 to TRBJ2-3, with TRBD2 matching over 10 bases. The V gene's germline CDR1 is DFQATT and CDR2 SNEGSKA (reference sequence). The CDR3 spans 13 residues. V shed 1 base, J shed 5 bases, and the junction held 0 bases outside the gene matches. CDR3 DNA sequence: TGCAGTGCTAGAGTAGCGGGGGGAGATACGCAGTATTTT. Translating gives CSARVAGGDTQYF.

At least ten counts were recorded for this clonotype. The chain uses TRBV7-2 and TRBJ2-5, with 8 nucleotides matching TRBD2. CDR1 is SGHTA and CDR2 is FQGNSA in the germline V gene. J gave up 0 bases and V 5 bases, and 5 bases lay outside the gene matches. There are 15 residues in the CDR3. CDR3 nucleotide sequence: TGTGCCAGCAGCCCCGGGGGGGTGTACCAAGAGACCCAGTACTTC. Translated: CASSPGGVYQETQYF.

The chain has TRBV19 and TRBJ2-7, with TRBD1 matching 10 bases. The CDR3 consists of 15 residues. The V and J ends lost 3 bases and 3 bases, in that order; junction bases with no gene match: 5. Germline V gives CDR1 LNHDA, CDR2 SQIVND (reference sequence). The CDR3 nucleotides read TGTGCCAGTAGTATGGGGACAGGGGCTAGCTACGAGCAGTACTTC. This encodes CASSMGTGASYEQYF.

J is TRBJ1-2 and V is TRBV6-5, with 8 bases lining up with TRBD1. V lost 0 bases, J lost 4 bases, and 7 bases stayed unmatched. Germline assignment: CDR1 MNHEY and CDR2 SVGAGI. This CDR3 comprises 16 residues. Here the CDR3 reads CASSYSPSGTGYGYTF. DNA of the CDR3: TGTGCCAGCAGTTACTCTCCCTCCGGGACAGGCTATGGCTACACCTTC.

This clonotype has at least ten counts. The chain employs TRBV4-3 and TRBJ2-5; TRBD1 might be the D (5 bases). The CDR3 is 14 residues long. CDR1 is LGHNA, CDR2 YSLEER, per germline. Trimming took 1 base from V and 5 from J, leaving 11 bases between them. The CDR3 nucleotides are TGCGCCAGCAGCCAAGCCAGGGCCAGGGAGACCCAGTACTTC. Translation gives CASSQARARETQYF.

This clonotype has only a few counts. The V gene is TRBV7-8, the J gene TRBJ1-1; weak D call: TRBD1 (5 bases). Germline lookup yields CDR1 SGHVS and CDR2 FQNEAQ. V was cut by 0 bases and J by 4 bases, with 9 bases left in between. The CDR3 consists of 14 residues. The DNA of the CDR3 is TGTGCCAGCAGCTTAGCGTCAGGGTCCACTGAAGCTTTCTTT. Translated: CASSLASGSTEAFF.

This clonotype was detected many times. This chain joins TRBV18 and TRBJ2-2; no firm D call. Germline-derived CDR1 and CDR2 are KGHSH and LQKENI. The CDR3 has 14 residues. V was clipped by 0 bases and J by 4 bases, with 6 bases between them. The CDR3, as DNA: TGTGCCAGCTCACCACCCTCCCCCACCGGGGAGCTGTTTTTT. Translated: CASSPPSPTGELFF.

This clonotype was counted at least ten times. The V call is TRBV11-2, the J call TRBJ2-1, with 7 bases identical to TRBD1. Germline-derived CDR1 and CDR2 are SGHAT and FQNNGV. The CDR3 totals 15 residues. V gave up 3 bases and J gave up 5 bases; unmatched junction bases: 7. The CDR3 sequence: CASSFRQGTHNEQFF. DNA of the CDR3: TGTGCCAGCAGCTTCCGACAGGGCACCCACAATGAGCAGTTCTTC.

Many counts were recorded for this clonotype. The rearrangement joins TRBV29-1 to TRBJ2-2; D not resolved. The CDR3 has 12 amino acids. CDR1 SQVTM and CDR2 ANQGSEA come from the germline V gene. Trimming removed 2 bases from V and 1 base from J, with 2 bases in between. The CDR3 coding sequence is TGCAGCGTTGAACTGAACACCGGGGAGCTGTTTTTT. The encoded protein is CSVELNTGELFF.

This clonotype has ten or more counts. The chain uses TRBV4-3 and TRBJ2-4, with D possibly called TRBD1 or TRBD2 (5 bases each). Between the trimmed V and J ends, which lost 0 bases and 6 bases, there was a span of 12 bases. The CDR3 is 15 residues long. The germline V gene encodes CDR1 LGHNA and CDR2 YSLEER. The CDR3 DNA follows: TGCGCCAGCAGCCAAGATCTCTCTGGGACAAACATTCAGTACTTC. Translating it yields CASSQDLSGTNIQYF.